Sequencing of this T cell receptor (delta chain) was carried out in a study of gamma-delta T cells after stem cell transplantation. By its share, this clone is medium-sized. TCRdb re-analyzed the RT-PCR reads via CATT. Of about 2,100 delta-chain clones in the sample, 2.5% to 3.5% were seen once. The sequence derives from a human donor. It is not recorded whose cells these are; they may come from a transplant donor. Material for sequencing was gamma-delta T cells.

The CDR3 spells CACDMISSGDAGSTDKLIF. The CDR3 nucleotides are TGTGCCTGTGACATGATTTCCTCGGGGGACGCCGGGTCCACCGATAAACTCATCTTT. The V gene is TRDV2, the J gene TRDJ1, with D possibly being TRDD3 (6 bases). This CDR3 has 19 amino acids. The germline V gene has CDR1 GEAIGNYY and CDR2 EKD. V was trimmed by 2 bases and J by 1 base, leaving 25 bases between them.